This TCR beta chain was profiled in a study of CD8 T cells in ankylosing spondylitis. The CDR3 sequence is 14 residues long. V was trimmed by 10 bases and J by 1 base, leaving 15 bases between them. Germline assignment: CDR1 MDHEN and CDR2 SYDVKM. In this sample, this clonotype turned up a few times. Each CDR3 protein is one row after TCRdb ran MiXCR on the 5' RACE reads. The sample comprises about 280,000 distinct CDR3 sequences, 20% of which are singletons, and under 8.5% rests with the top ten. Specimen: blood, either unsorted or a sorted T cell fraction (not recorded which). The chain carries TRBV28 and TRBJ2-3; D gene uncertain. This receptor was taken from a male donor with ankylosing spondylitis or in good health (not recorded which). The CDR3 spells CATFLPHGTDTQYF. The CDR3, as DNA: TGTGCCACCTTTCTCCCCCACGGCACAGATACGCAGTATTTT.